The present entry profiles one T cell receptor beta chain with its context. This sample stems from a study of patients and donors after allogeneic stem cell transplantation. This CDR3 comprises 13 residues. CDR1 is SGHTA and CDR2 is FQGTGA in the germline V gene. V dropped 5 bases and J dropped 5; count of bases not matched to a gene: 4. In TCRdb, the RT-PCR reads were re-called with MiXCR into one record per CDR3 protein. This table has roughly 940,000 distinct CDR3 sequences, around 17% appearing once. This sequence originates from a human donor who was either an allogeneic HSCT recipient or a stem cell or donor lymphocyte infusion donor (not recorded which). It is not recorded whose cells these are; they may come from a transplant donor. The gene calls are TRBV7-3 and TRBJ2-3; the match to TRBD1 covers 7 bases. The sequenced sample consisted of blood, either unsorted or a sorted T cell fraction (not recorded which). CDR3 coding DNA: TGTGCCAGCAGCGGCAACAGGGGAGATACGCAGTATTTT. Translated: CASSGNRGDTQYF. The complete variable domain, with remaining parts taken from reference TRBV7-3 and TRBJ2-3, reads GAGVSQTPSNKVTEKGKYVELRCDPISGHTALYWYRQSLGQGPEFLIYFQGTGAADDSGLPNDRFFAVRPEGSVSTLKIQRTERGDSAVYLCASSGNRGDTQYFGPGTRLTVL.